This paragraph reports one T cell receptor beta chain. Its target is unknown. Measured with immunoSEQ multiplex PCR; TCRdb has only the in-frame clones, and not every one. This sample has 75,000 to 100,000 clones; 85% to 90% occur once, and the top ten carry roughly 24%. This CDR3 is 19 amino acids long. From germline, CDR1 is LGHDT and CDR2 YNNKEL (reference sequence). The V and J ends lost 3 bases and 3 bases, in that order; junction bases with no gene match: 8. The sample is drawn from a study of T cell responses to AZD1222 COVID-19 vaccine. Study conclusions and caveats: Reports indicate that nearly half of spike-specific TCRs are directed at unmutated variant regions. Compared with day 0, the breadth and depth of the Spike-specific TCR repertoire rose significantly after two doses of AZD1222. White British donors predominated, females outnumbered males, and clonal diversity was possibly underestimated.

This sample comprised peripheral blood, obtained on day 0 of AZD1222 vaccination. The origin of this receptor is an adult in good health. This sequence joins TRBV3-1 (or the pseudogene TRBV3-2) and TRBJ2-2, with TRBD2 matching 15 bases. The DNA of the CDR3 is TGTGCCAGCAGCCACCCCGGGACTAGCGGGAGGCTCGACACCGGGGAGCTGTTTTTT. Protein sequence: CASSHPGTSGRLDTGELFF.